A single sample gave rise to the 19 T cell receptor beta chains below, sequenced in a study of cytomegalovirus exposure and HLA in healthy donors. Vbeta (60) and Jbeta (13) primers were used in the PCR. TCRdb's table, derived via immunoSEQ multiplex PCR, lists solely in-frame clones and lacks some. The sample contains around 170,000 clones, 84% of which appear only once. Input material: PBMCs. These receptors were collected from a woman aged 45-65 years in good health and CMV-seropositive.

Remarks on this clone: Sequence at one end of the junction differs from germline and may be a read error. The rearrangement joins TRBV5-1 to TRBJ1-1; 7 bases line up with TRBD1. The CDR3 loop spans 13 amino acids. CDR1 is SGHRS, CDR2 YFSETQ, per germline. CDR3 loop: CASSLDRDPEAFF. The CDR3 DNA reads TGTGCCAGCAGCTTAGACAGGGACCCTGAAGCTTTCTTT.

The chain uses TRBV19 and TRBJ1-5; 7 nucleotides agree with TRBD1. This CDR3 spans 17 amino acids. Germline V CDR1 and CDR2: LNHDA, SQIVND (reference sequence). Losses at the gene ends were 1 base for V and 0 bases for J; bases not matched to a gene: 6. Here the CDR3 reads CASSIGPGGNSNQPQHF. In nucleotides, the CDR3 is TGTGCCAGTAGTATAGGACCAGGGGGAAATAGCAATCAGCCCCAGCATTTT.

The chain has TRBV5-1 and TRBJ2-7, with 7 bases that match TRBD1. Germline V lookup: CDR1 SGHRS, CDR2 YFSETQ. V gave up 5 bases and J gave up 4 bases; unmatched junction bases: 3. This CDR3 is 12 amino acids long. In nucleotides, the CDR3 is TGCGCCAGCAGATTGACAGGGTACGAGCAGTACTTC. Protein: CASRLTGYEQYF. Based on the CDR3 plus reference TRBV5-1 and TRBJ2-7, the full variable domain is KAGVTQTPRYLIKTRGQQVTLSCSPISGHRSVSWYQQTPGQGLQFLFEYFSETQRNKGNFPGRFSGRQFSNSRSEMNVSTLELGDSALYLCASRLTGYEQYFGPGTRLTVT.

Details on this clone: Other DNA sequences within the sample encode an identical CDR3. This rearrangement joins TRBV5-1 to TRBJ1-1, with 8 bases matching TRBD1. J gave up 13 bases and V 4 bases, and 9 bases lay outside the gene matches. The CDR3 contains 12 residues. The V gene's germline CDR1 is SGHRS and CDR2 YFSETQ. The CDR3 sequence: CASSLGQGRSFF. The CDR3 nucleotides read TGCGCCAGCAGCCTAGGACAGGGACGTAGTTTCTTT. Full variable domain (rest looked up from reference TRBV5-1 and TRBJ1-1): KAGVTQTPRYLIKTRGQQVTLSCSPISGHRSVSWYQQTPGQGLQFLFEYFSETQRNKGNFPGRFSGRQFSNSRSEMNVSTLELGDSALYLCASSLGQGRSFFGQGTRLTVV.

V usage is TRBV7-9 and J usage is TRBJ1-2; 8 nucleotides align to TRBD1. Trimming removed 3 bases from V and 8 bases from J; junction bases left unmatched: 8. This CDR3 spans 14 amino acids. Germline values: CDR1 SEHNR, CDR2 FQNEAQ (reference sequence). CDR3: CASSFTRRGLGYTF. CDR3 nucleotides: TGTGCCAGCAGCTTCACCCGCAGGGGGCTGGGCTACACCTTC.

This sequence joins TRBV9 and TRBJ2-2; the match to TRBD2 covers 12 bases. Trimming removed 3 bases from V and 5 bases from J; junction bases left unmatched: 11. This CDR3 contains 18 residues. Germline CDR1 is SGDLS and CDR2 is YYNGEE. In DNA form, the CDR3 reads TGTGCCAGCAGCGCCCGGACTAGCGGGGTGTCGAGGACCGGGGAGCTGTTTTTT. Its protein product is CASSARTSGVSRTGELFF.

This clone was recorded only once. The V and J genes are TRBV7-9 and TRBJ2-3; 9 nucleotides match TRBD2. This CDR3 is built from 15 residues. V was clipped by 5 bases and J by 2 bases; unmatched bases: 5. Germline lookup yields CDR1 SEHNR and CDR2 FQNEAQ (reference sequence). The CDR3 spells CASSQGGGATDTQYF. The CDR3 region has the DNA TGTGCCAGCAGCCAAGGCGGGGGGGCCACAGATACGCAGTATTTT.

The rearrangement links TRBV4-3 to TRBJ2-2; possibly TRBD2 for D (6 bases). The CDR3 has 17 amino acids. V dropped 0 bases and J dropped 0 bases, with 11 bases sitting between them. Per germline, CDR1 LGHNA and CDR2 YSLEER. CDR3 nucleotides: TGCGCCAGCAGCCAAGAGATTGGGACTCCGAACACCGGGGAGCTGTTTTTT. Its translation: CASSQEIGTPNTGELFF.

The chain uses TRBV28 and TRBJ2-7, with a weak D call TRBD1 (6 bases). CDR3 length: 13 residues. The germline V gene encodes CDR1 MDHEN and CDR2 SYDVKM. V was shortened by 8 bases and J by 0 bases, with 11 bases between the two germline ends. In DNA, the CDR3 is TGTGCCAGCGGAGACAGGAGCTCCTACGAGCAGTACTTC. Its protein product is CASGDRSSYEQYF.

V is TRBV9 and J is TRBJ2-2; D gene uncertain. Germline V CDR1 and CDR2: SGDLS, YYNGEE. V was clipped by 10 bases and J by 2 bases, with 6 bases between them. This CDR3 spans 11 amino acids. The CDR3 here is CAANNTGELFF. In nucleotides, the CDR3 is TGTGCCGCGAATAACACCGGGGAGCTGTTTTTT.

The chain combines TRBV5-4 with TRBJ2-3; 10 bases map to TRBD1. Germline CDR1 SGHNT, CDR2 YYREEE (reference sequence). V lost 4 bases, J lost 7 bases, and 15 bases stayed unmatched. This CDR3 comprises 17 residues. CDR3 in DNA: TGTGCCAGCAGCGATCCCGGGGCGGGACAGGGGTTGAATACGCAGTATTTT. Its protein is CASSDPGAGQGLNTQYF. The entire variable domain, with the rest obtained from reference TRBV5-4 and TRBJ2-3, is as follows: ETGVTQSPTHLIKTRGQQVTLRCSSQSGHNTVSWYQQALGQGPQFIFQYYREEENGRGNFPPRFSGLQFPNYSSELNVNALELDDSALYLCASSDPGAGQGLNTQYFGPGTRLTVL.

As DNA, the CDR3 is TGTGCCAGCAGGGAGACAGGGGGCTACGAGCAGTACTTC. Amino acid sequence: CASRETGGYEQYF. The chain uses TRBV6-5 and TRBJ2-7, with 9 bases fitting TRBD1. The V and J ends lost 6 bases and 3 bases, in that order; junction bases with no gene match: 3. This CDR3 region has 13 residues. CDR1 is MNHEY, CDR2 SVGAGI, per germline.

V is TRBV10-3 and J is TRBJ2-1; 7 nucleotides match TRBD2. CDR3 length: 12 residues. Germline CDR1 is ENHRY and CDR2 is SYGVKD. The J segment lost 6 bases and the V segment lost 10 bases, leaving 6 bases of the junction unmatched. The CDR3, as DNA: TGTGCCACCACTAGCGAGGGCAATGAGCAGTTCTTC. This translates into CATTSEGNEQFF.

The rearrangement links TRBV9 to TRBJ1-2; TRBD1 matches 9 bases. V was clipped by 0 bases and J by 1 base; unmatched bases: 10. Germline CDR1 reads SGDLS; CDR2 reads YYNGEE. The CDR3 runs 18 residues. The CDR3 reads CASSVENSGTGINYGYTF. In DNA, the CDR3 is TGTGCCAGCAGCGTAGAAAACTCCGGGACAGGGATTAACTATGGCTACACCTTC.

CDR3 amino acids: CASSLLAGVLAYEQYF. CDR3 nucleotides: TGTGCCAGCAGCCTTCTAGCGGGGGTTTTAGCCTACGAGCAGTACTTC. This chain links TRBV28 with TRBJ2-7; 10 nucleotides align to TRBD2. Germline assignment: CDR1 MDHEN and CDR2 SYDVKM. V trimming: 6 bases; J trimming: 2 bases; junction bases outside the gene matches: 10. The CDR3 has 16 amino acids.

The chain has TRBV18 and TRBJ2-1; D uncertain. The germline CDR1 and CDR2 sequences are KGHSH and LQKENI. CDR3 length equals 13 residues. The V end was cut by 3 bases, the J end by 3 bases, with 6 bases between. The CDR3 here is CASSPPSYNEQFF. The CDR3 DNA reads TGTGCCAGCTCACCGCCTAGCTACAATGAGCAGTTCTTC.

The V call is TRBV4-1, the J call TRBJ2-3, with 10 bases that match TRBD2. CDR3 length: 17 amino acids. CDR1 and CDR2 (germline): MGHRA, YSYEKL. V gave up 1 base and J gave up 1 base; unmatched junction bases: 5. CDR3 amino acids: CASSQVFTSGGTDTQYF. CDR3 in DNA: TGCGCCAGCAGCCAAGTGTTCACTAGCGGGGGCACAGATACGCAGTATTTT.

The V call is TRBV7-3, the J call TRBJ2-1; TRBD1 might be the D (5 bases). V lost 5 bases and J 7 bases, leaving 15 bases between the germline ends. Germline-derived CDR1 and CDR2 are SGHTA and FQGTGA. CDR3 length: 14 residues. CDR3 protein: CASSLLGLGNEQFF. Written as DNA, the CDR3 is TGTGCCAGCAGCCTTCTGGGGCTAGGAAATGAGCAGTTCTTC. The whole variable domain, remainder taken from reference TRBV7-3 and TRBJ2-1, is GAGVSQTPSNKVTEKGKYVELRCDPISGHTALYWYRQSLGQGPEFLIYFQGTGAADDSGLPNDRFFAVRPEGSVSTLKIQRTERGDSAVYLCASSLLGLGNEQFFGPGTRLTVL.

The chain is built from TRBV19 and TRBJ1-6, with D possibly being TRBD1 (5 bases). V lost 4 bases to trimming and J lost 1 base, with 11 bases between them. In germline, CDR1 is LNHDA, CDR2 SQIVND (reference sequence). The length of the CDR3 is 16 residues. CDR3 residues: CASSTREGSYNSPLHF. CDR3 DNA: TGTGCCAGTAGTACCAGGGAGGGGTCCTATAATTCACCCCTCCACTTT.